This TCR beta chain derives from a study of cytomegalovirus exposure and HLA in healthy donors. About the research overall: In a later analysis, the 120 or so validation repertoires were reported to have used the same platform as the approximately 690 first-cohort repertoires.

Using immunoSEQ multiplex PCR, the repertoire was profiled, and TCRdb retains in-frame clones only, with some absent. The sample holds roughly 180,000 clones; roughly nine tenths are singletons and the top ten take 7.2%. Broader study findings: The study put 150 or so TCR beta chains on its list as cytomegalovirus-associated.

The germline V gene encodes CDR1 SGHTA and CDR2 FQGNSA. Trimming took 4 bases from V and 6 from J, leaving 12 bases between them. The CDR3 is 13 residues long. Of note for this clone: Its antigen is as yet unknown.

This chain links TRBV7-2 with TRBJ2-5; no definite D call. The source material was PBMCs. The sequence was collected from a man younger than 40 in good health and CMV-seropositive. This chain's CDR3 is CASSSDPGQTQYF. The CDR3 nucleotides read TGTGCCAGCAGCTCCGACCCCGGGCAGACCCAGTACTTC.